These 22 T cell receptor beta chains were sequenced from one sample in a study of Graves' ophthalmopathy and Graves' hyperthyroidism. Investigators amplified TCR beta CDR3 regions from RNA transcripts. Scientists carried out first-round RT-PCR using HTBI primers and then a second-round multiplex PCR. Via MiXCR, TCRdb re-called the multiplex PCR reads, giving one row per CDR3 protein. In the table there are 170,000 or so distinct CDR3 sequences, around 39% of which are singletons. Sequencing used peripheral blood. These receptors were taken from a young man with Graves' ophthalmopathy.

The CDR3 region is CASGDRDSLSNEQYF. DNA of the CDR3: TGTGCCAGCGGAGACCGGGACTCCCTTTCGAACGAGCAGTACTTC. V gene TRBV2 combines with J gene TRBJ2-7, with D possibly TRBD2 on 6 matching bases. The ends were cut back, 8 bases at V and 5 bases at J, with 22 bases in the middle. The germline gives CDR1 SNHLY, CDR2 FYNNEI. There are 15 residues in the CDR3.

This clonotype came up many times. This CDR3 reads CASRPRGSGGYQETQYF. CDR3 in DNA: TGTGCCAGCAGACCCCGGGGTAGCGGGGGGTACCAAGAGACCCAGTACTTC. The chain uses TRBV12-3 or TRBV12-4 and TRBJ2-5; 10 bases fit TRBD2. The CDR3 consists of 17 residues. V shed 6 bases, J shed 0 bases, and the junction held 10 bases outside the gene matches.

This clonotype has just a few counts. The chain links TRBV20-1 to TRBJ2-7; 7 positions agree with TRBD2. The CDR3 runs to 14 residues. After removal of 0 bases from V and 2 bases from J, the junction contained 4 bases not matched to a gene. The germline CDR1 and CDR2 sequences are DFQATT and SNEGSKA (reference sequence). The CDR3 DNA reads TGCAGTGCTAGAGAAGGACTAGGAGCCTACGAGCAGTACTTC. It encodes CSAREGLGAYEQYF.

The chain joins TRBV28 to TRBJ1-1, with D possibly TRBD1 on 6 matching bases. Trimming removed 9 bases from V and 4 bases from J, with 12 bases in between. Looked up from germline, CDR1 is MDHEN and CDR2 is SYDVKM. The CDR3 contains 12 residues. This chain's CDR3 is CASRGGGTEAFF. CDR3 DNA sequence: TGTGCCAGTAGGGGAGGGGGCACTGAAGCTTTCTTT.

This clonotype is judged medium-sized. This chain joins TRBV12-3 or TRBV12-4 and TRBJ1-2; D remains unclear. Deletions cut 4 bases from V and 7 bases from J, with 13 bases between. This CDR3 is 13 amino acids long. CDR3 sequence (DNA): TGTGCCAGCAGTTCCCACTTGGGCCGTGGCTACACCTTC. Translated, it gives CASSSHLGRGYTF.

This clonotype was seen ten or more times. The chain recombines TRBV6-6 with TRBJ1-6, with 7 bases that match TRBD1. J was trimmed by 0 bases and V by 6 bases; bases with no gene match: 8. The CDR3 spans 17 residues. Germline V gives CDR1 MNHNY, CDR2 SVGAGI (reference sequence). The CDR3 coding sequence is TGTGCCAGCAGAGGGACAGCGCAAATCTCCTATAATTCACCCCTCCACTTT. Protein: CASRGTAQISYNSPLHF.

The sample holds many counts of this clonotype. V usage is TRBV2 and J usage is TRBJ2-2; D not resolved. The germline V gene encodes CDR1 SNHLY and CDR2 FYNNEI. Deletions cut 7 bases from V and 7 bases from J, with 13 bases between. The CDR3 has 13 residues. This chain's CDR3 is CASIPGLGGELFF. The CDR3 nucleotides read TGTGCCAGCATACCAGGTTTAGGCGGGGAGCTGTTTTTT.

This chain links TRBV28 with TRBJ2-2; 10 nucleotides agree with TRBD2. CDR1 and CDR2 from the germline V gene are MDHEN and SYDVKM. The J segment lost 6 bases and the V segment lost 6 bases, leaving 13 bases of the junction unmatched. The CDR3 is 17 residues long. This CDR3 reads CASSHPRLAGVSGELFF. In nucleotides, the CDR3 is TGTGCCAGCAGCCATCCCCGCCTAGCGGGAGTCTCCGGGGAGCTGTTTTTT.

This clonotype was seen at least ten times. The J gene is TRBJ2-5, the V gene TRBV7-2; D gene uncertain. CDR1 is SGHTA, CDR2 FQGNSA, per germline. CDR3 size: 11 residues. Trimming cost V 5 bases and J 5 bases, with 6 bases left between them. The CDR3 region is CASSGRETQYF. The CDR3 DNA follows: TGTGCCAGCAGCGGCAGGGAGACCCAGTACTTC. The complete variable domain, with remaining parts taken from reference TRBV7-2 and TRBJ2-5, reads GAGVSQSPSNKVTEKGKDVELRCDPISGHTALYWYRQSLGQGLEFLIYFQGNSAPDKSGLPSDRFSAERTGGSVSTLTIQRTQQEDSAVYLCASSGRETQYFGPGTRLLVL.

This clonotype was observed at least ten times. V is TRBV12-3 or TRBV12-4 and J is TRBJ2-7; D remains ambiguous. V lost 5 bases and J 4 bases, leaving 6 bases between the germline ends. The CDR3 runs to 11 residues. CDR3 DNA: TGTGCCAGCAGTAATAATTACGAGCAGTACTTC. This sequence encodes CASSNNYEQYF.

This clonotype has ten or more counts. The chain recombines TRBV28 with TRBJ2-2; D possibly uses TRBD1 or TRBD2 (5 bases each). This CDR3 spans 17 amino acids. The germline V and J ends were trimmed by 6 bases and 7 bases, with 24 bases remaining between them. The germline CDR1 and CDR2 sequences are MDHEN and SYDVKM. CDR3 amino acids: CASSPPRDGFNYGELFF. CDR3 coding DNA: TGTGCCAGCAGCCCCCCCCGGGACGGTTTTAATTACGGGGAGCTGTTTTTT.

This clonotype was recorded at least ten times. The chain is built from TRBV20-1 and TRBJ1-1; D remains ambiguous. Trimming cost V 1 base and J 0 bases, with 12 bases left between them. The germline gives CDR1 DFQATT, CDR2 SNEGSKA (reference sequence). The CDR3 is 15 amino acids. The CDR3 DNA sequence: TGCAGTGCTAGAGGATGGGGTGGGGTGAACACTGAAGCTTTCTTT. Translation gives CSARGWGGVNTEAFF.

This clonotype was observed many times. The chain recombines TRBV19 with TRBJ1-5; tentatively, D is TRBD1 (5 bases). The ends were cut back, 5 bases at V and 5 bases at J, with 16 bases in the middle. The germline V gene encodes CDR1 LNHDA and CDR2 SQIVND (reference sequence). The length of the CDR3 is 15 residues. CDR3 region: CASSPGPGGHQPQHF. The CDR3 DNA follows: TGTGCCAGTAGTCCGGGACCCGGGGGTCATCAGCCCCAGCATTTT.

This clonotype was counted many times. The CDR3 DNA reads as TGCAGCGCCAGGACAGGGGCCAATCAGCCCCAGCATTTT. Its protein product is CSARTGANQPQHF. The rearrangement joins TRBV29-1 to TRBJ1-5; the match to TRBD1 covers 9 bases. V was pared by 7 bases and J by 3 bases, with 4 bases of the junction left unmatched. CDR1 and CDR2 from the germline V gene are SQVTM and ANQGSEA. CDR3 size: 13 residues.

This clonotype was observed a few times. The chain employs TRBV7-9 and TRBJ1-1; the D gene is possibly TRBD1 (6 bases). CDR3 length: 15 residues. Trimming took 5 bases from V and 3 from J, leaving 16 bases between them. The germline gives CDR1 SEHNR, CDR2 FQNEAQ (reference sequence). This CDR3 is CASSPQGSGHTEAFF. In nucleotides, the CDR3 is TGTGCCAGCAGCCCACAGGGTAGTGGACACACTGAAGCTTTCTTT.

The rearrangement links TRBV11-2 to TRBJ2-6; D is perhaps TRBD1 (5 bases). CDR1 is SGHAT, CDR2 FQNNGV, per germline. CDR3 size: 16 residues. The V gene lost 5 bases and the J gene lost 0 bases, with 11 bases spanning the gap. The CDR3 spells CASSPRQTSGANVLTF. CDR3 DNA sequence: TGTGCCAGCAGCCCGCGACAGACCTCTGGGGCCAACGTCCTGACTTTC.

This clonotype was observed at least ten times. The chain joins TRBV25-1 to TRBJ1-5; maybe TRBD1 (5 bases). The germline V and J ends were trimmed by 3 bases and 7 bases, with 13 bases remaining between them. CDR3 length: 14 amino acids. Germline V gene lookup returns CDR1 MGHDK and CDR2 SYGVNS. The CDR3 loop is CASSDQGVGQPQHF. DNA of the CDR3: TGTGCCAGCAGTGATCAGGGAGTCGGACAGCCCCAGCATTTT.

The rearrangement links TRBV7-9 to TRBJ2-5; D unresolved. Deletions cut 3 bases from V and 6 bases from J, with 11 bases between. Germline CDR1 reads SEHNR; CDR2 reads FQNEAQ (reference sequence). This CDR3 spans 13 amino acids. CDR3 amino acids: CASSFPVEKTQYF. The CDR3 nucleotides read TGTGCCAGCAGCTTCCCCGTCGAAAAGACCCAGTACTTC.

DNA for the CDR3: TGTGCCAGCAGACGACAGATCTTGAACACTGAAGCTTTCTTT. Its protein is CASRRQILNTEAFF. The V and J genes are TRBV6-1 and TRBJ1-1; D perhaps matches TRBD1 (5 bases). This CDR3 is built from 14 residues. Germline-derived CDR1 and CDR2 are MNHNS and SASEGT. V was cut by 6 bases and J by 0 bases, with 11 bases left in between.

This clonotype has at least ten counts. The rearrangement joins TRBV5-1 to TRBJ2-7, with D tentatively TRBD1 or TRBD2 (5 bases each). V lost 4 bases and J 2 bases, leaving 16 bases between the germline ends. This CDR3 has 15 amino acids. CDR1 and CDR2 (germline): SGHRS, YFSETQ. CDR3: CASSTDGAPTYEQYF. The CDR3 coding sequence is TGCGCCAGCAGCACCGACGGGGCTCCGACCTACGAGCAGTACTTC.

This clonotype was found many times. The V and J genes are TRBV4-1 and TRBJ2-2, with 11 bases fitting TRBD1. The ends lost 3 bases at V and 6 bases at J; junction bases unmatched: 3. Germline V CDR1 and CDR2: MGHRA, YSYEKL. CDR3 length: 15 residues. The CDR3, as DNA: TGCGCCAGCAGCCAGGGGACAGGGGGGGCCGGGGAGCTGTTTTTT. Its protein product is CASSQGTGGAGELFF.

The DNA for the CDR3 is TGTGCCAGCAGTTTAGGAGGGAGTGGGACCGGGGAGCTGTTTTTT. The encoded protein is CASSLGGSGTGELFF. The rearrangement joins TRBV28 to TRBJ2-2; D is perhaps TRBD2 (6 bases). Per germline, CDR1 MDHEN and CDR2 SYDVKM. CDR3 length equals 15 residues. With 2 bases removed from V and 5 bases from J, the gap between germline ends came to 12 bases. The full variable domain, its missing parts supplied by reference TRBV28 and TRBJ2-2, is DVKVTQSSRYLVKRTGEKVFLECVQDMDHENMFWYRQDPGLGLRLIYFSYDVKMKEKGDIPEGYSVSREKKERFSLILESASTNQTSMYLCASSLGGSGTGELFFGEGSRLTVL.